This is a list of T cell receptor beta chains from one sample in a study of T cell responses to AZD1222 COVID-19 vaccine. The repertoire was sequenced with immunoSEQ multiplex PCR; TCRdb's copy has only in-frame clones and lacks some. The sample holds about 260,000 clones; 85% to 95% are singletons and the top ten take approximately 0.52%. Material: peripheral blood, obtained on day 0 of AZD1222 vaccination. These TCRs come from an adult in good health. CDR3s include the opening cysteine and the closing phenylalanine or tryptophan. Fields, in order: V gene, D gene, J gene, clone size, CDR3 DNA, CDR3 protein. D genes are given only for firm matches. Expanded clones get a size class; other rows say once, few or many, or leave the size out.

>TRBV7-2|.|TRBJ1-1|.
TGTGCCAGCAGCTTAGAACTTGAAGCTTTCTTT
CASSLELEAFF
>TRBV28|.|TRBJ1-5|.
TGTGCCAGCAGTATCCCCGGGAAAAGCAATCAGCCCCAGCATTTT
CASSIPGKSNQPQHF
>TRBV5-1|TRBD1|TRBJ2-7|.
TGCGCCAGCAGCCAGGACAGGGGTGAGGACGAGCAGTACTTC
CASSQDRGEDEQYF
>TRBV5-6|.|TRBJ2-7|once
TGTGCCAGCAGCCCGGCAGGAGGGGAATACGAGCAGTACTTC
CASSPAGGEYEQYF
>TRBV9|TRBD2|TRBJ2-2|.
TGTGCCAGCAGCCCCCGGGGTGAGCGGGGGGGATTGGCCGGGGAGCTGTTTTTT
CASSPRGERGGLAGELFF
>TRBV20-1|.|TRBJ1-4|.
TGCAGTGTTGCAACTAATGAAAAACTGTTTTTT
CSVATNEKLFF
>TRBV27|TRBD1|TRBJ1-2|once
TGTGCCAGCAGTCTGACAGGGGGCGCGGGGGGCTACACCTTC
CASSLTGGAGGYTF
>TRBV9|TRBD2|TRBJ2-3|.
TGTGCCAGCAGCATCACTAGCGGGAGAGGAGATACGCAGTATTTT
CASSITSGRGDTQYF
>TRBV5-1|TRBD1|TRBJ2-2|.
TGCGCCAGCAGCCGGACAGGGGGCAAGGTCGGGGAGCTGTTTTTT
CASSRTGGKVGELFF
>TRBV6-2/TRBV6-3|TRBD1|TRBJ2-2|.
TGTGCCAGCAGTCACTATCCGGGACAGGGTCCCTCCACCGGGGAGCTGTTTTTT
CASSHYPGQGPSTGELFF
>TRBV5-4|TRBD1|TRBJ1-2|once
TGTGCCAGCAGCTTGGCTCGCGGCCAGGGGGCCGGCTACACCTTC
CASSLARGQGAGYTF
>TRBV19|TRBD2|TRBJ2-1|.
TGTGCCAGTAGTACCGGGACTAGCGGCCTCGGTGAGCAGTTCTTC
CASSTGTSGLGEQFF
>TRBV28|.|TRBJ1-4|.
TGTGCCAGCATTTCCGGGTTAAGTGAAAAACTGTTTTTT
CASISGLSEKLFF
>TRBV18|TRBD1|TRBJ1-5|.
TGTGCCAGCTCACCACCCGGGACAGTGAATCAGCCCCAGCATTTT
CASSPPGTVNQPQHF
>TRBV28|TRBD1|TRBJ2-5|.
TGTGCCAGCAGCCCGGTGGGACAGGGATTCCAAGAGACCCAGTACTTC
CASSPVGQGFQETQYF
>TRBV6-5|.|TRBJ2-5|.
TGTGCCAGCATGGGCCAAGAGACCCAGTACTTC
CASMGQETQYF
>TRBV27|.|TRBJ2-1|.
TGTGCCAGCAGTGCAAACCAGGGCCGGGGCAATGAGCAGTTCTTC
CASSANQGRGNEQFF
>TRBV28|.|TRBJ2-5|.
TGTGCCAGCCTGTCTGGACTGCCCCTCCAAGAGACCCAGTACTTC
CASLSGLPLQETQYF
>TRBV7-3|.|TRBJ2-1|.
TGTGCCAGCAGCTTAACTTATTCTCATGAGCAGTTCTTC
CASSLTYSHEQFF
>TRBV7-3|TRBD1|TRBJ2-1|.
TGTGCCAGCAGTGCCGGGACAGGGTCGAATGAGCAGTTCTTC
CASSAGTGSNEQFF
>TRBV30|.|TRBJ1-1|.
TGTGCCTGGAGGGCGGGAGTGAACACTGAAGCTTTCTTT
CAWRAGVNTEAFF
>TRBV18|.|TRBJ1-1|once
TGTGCCAGCTCACCACCGATGGGGTACACTGAAGCTTTCTTT
CASSPPMGYTEAFF
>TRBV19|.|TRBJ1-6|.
TGTGCCAGTAGTGTCTCCAGGGTGGGCAATTCACCCCTCCACTTT
CASSVSRVGNSPLHF
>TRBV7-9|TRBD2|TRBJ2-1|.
TGTGCCATGTCTAGCGGGAGGAATGAGCAGTTCTTC
CAMSSGRNEQFF
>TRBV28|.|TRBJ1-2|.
TGTGCCAGCAGCCCCGCTCGAAGGTATGGCTACACCTTC
CASSPARRYGYTF
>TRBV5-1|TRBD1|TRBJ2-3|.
TGCGCCAGCAGCTTGGAAGGGACAGGGGAAGATACGCAGTATTTT
CASSLEGTGEDTQYF
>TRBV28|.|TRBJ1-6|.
TGTGCCAGCAGTCCCCGTGAGAGCTCCTATAATTCACCCCTCCACTTT
CASSPRESSYNSPLHF
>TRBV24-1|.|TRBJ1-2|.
TGTGCCACCAGTCCCCCTGACGGGGGGAATGGCTACACCTTC
CATSPPDGGNGYTF
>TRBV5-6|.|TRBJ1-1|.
TGTGCCAGCAGCTTCGTGAAGGGAGAATCTGAAGCTTTCTTT
CASSFVKGESEAFF
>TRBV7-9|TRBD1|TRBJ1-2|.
TGTGCCAGCAGCCTACAGGGGGCCAAAGGCTACACCTTC
CASSLQGAKGYTF
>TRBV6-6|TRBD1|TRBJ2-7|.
TGTGCCAGCTTGAAGGGACAGGGGAATCGGGAGCAGTACTTC
CASLKGQGNREQYF
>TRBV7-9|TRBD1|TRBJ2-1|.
TGTGCCAGCAGCTCGGGACAGGGTGTGGATGAGCAGTTCTTC
CASSSGQGVDEQFF
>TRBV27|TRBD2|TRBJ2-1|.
TGTGCCAGCAGTACATCCAAGGGGGGACTAGCGGGAGGGCCTGGGGGCAATGAGCAGTTCTTC
CASSTSKGGLAGGPGGNEQFF
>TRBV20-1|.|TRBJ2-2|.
TGCAGTGCTAGTCGGCAGTTGAACACCGGGGAGCTGTTTTTT
CSASRQLNTGELFF
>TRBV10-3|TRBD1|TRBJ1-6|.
TGTGCCATCAGTGAGGCCGGACAGGGCGGGATCGATTCACCCCTCCACTTT
CAISEAGQGGIDSPLHF
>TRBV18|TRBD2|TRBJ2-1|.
TGTGCCAGCTCACCAAAGGGGAGGGAGGGCCTGAAAAATGAGCAGTTCTTC
CASSPKGREGLKNEQFF
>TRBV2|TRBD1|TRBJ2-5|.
TGTGCCAGCAGTGAAGGCCGGGACAGATTTCAAGAGACCCAGTACTTC
CASSEGRDRFQETQYF
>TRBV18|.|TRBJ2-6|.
TGTGCCAGCTCACCGCCGGCCCGGGCCAACGTCCTGACTTTC
CASSPPARANVLTF
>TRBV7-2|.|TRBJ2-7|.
TGTGCCAGCAGCCAGGGACTTGTCCCCTACGAGCAGTACTTC
CASSQGLVPYEQYF
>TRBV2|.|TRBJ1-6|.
TGTGCCAGCGGATTGTACCGGGATTCACCCCTCCACTTT
CASGLYRDSPLHF
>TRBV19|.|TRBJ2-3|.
TGTGCCAGTAGTATACCAGGGTTGGAGGATACGCAGTATTTT
CASSIPGLEDTQYF
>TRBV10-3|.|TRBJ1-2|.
TGTGCCTCCAAAACCCTCCACTATGGCTACACCTTC
CASKTLHYGYTF
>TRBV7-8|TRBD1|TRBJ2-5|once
TGTGCCAGCAGCTTTTTCTTCCCTGGGGTCACAGGGGAGGAGACCCAGTACTTC
CASSFFFPGVTGEETQYF
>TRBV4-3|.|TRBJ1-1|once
TGCGCCAGCAGCCAAGCCACGTCGGGGTCGAAAGCTTTCTTT
CASSQATSGSKAFF
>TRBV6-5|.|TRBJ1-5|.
TGTGCCAGCACCCACCAGAGCAATCAGCCCCAGCATTTT
CASTHQSNQPQHF
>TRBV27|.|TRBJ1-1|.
TGTGCCACCAGAGCCGGGCTTGGGTGGGACACTGAAGCTTTCTTT
CATRAGLGWDTEAFF
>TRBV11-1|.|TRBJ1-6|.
TGTGCCAGCAGCGCTGGAACCCTTAATTCACCCCTCCACTTT
CASSAGTLNSPLHF
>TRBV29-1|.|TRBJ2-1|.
TGCAGCGCCTCCCCGCGGAGCTCCTACAATGAGCAGTTCTTC
CSASPRSSYNEQFF